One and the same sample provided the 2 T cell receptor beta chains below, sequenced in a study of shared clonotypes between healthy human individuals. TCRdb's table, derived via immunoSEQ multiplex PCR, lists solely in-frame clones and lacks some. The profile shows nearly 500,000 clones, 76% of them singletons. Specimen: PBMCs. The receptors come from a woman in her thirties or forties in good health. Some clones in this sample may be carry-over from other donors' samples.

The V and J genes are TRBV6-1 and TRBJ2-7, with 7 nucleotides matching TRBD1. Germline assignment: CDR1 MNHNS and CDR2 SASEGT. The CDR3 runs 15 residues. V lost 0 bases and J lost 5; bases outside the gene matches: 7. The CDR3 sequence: CASSEARTGINEQYF. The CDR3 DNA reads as TGTGCCAGCAGTGAAGCCCGGACAGGCATCAACGAGCAGTACTTC.

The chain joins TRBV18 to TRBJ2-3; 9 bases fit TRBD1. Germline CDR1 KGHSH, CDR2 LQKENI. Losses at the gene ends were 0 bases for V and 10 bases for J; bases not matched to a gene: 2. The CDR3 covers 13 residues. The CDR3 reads CASSPPGQGAQYF. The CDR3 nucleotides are TGTGCCAGCTCACCACCGGGACAGGGAGCGCAGTATTTT.